What follows describes a single T cell receptor (beta chain). 13 Jbeta primers and 60 Vbeta primers were used for the PCR. Using immunoSEQ multiplex PCR, the repertoire was profiled, and TCRdb retains in-frame clones only, with some absent. The table includes 150,000 to 200,000 clones, about 82% detected once. This entry is derived from a study of cytomegalovirus exposure and HLA in healthy donors. The CDR3 contains 15 residues. V dropped 5 bases and J dropped 3 bases, with 14 bases sitting between them. Germline-derived CDR1 and CDR2 are SGHTA and FQGNSA. This clonotype was obtained from a woman in her twenties or thirties in good health and CMV-seronegative. The sample comprised PBMCs. The chain couples TRBV7-2 to TRBJ1-5, with D hard to call. The CDR3: CASSHRDRVNQPQHF. Written as DNA, the CDR3 is TGTGCCAGCAGCCACCGCGATCGGGTCAATCAGCCCCAGCATTTT.